The next 27 T cell receptor beta chains were all read from a single sample in a study of PD-1 blockade in classical Hodgkin lymphoma. Libraries were prepared by immunoSEQ multiplex PCR; TCRdb keeps only in-frame clonotypes and omits some of them. The sample consists of about 96,000 clones, 85% to 95% of them appearing once. Time point denoted: cycle 4 day 1 (C4D1), after 6 weeks of nivolumab. Each and every patient relapsed after autologous stem cell transplantation, and patients got differing brentuximab vedotin exposure. The material was peripheral blood mononuclear cells (PBMCs), obtained before the fourth cycle of nivolumab. These receptors were taken from a human donor with classical Hodgkin lymphoma.

This chain connects TRBV28 to TRBJ1-2, with D perhaps TRBD1 (5 bases). The CDR3 is 13 amino acids. Germline CDR1 and CDR2: MDHEN and SYDVKM. Trimming stripped 5 bases from V and 8 bases from J, with 15 bases between. The CDR3 region has the DNA TGTGCCAGCAGTCCCCCGACTTGGGGGGGCTACACCTTC. As protein: CASSPPTWGGYTF.

The J gene is TRBJ1-5, the V gene TRBV19; tentative D call: TRBD1 (5 bases). The V gene's germline CDR1 is LNHDA and CDR2 SQIVND (reference sequence). This CDR3 comprises 16 residues. V dropped 10 bases and J dropped 1 base, with 20 bases sitting between them. The CDR3 loop is CATGPSAGMSNQPQHF. The CDR3, as DNA: TGTGCCACTGGGCCCTCTGCAGGGATGAGCAATCAGCCCCAGCATTTT.

This chain uses TRBV5-6 with TRBJ2-7; a possible D gene is TRBD2 (5 bases). The CDR3 extends over 14 amino acids. Germline-derived CDR1 and CDR2 are SGHDT and YYEEEE. V lost 2 bases to trimming and J lost 3 bases, with 12 bases between them. CDR3 amino acids: CASSFGLGDYEQYF. In DNA, the CDR3 is TGTGCCAGCAGCTTCGGACTGGGCGACTACGAGCAGTACTTC.

V usage is TRBV30 and J usage is TRBJ2-3; no reliable D call. The CDR3 is made up of 14 amino acids. The V and J ends lost 3 bases and 2 bases respectively, with 12 bases between them. Germline CDR1 reads GTSNPN; CDR2 reads SVGIG (reference sequence). The CDR3 is CAWSGRGNTDTQYF. The CDR3 DNA is TGTGCCTGGAGCGGTCGCGGAAACACAGATACGCAGTATTTT.

This clone occurred a few times. The chain uses TRBV30 and TRBJ1-4; D perhaps matches TRBD1 (5 bases). This CDR3 comprises 14 residues. V was clipped by 0 bases and J by 7 bases, with 12 bases between them. Germline assignment: CDR1 GTSNPN and CDR2 SVGIG (reference sequence). The CDR3 DNA reads TGTGCCTGGAGTGTAGGTCGGGGCGTTGAAAAACTGTTTTTT. It yields the protein CAWSVGRGVEKLFF.

V usage is TRBV18 and J usage is TRBJ1-3; the D is unclear. There are 15 residues in the CDR3. The V gene's germline CDR1 is KGHSH and CDR2 LQKENI. Trimming stripped 3 bases from V and 0 bases from J, with 9 bases between. The CDR3 DNA sequence: TGTGCCAGCTCACCCACAGCTACCTCTGGAAACACCATATATTTT. The encoded protein is CASSPTATSGNTIYF. Based on the CDR3 plus reference TRBV18 and TRBJ1-3, the full variable domain is NAGVMQNPRHLVRRRGQEARLRCSPMKGHSHVYWYRQLPEEGLKFMVYLQKENIIDESGMPKERFSAEFPKEGPSILRIQQVVRGDSAAYFCASSPTATSGNTIYFGEGSWLTVV.

The chain has TRBV5-1 and TRBJ2-2, with a possible D match to TRBD2 (7 bases). This CDR3 spans 15 amino acids. Germline V lookup: CDR1 SGHRS, CDR2 YFSETQ. The V and J ends lost 3 bases and 6 bases respectively, with 15 bases between them. The CDR3 nucleotides are TGCGCCAGCAGCTGGGGGGGCCCGGAGGCCGGGGAGCTGTTTTTT. This sequence encodes CASSWGGPEAGELFF.

The chain recombines TRBV19 with TRBJ2-1, with 8 nucleotides matching TRBD2. The CDR3 is 16 amino acids. The V segment lost 8 bases and the J segment 3 bases; nucleotides outside the gene matches: 12. Germline CDR1 is LNHDA and CDR2 is SQIVND (reference sequence). CDR3 nucleotides: TGTGCCAGTCTCCCGGGGGTGGCGGGAGGCTACAATGAGCAGTTCTTC. This gives the protein CASLPGVAGGYNEQFF.

The chain couples TRBV7-8 to TRBJ2-5, with a possible D match to TRBD1 (5 bases). The V and J ends lost 7 bases and 0 bases respectively, with 15 bases between them. From germline, CDR1 is SGHVS and CDR2 FQNEAQ. The CDR3 is 15 amino acids. DNA for the CDR3: TGTGCCAGCACCCACCTTAGGGGATACCAAGAGACCCAGTACTTC. It translates to CASTHLRGYQETQYF.

V usage is TRBV19 and J usage is TRBJ2-7, with a weak D call TRBD1 (5 bases). The germline gives CDR1 LNHDA, CDR2 SQIVND (reference sequence). The V gene lost 8 bases and the J gene lost 7 bases, with 9 bases spanning the gap. The CDR3 loop spans 10 amino acids. The CDR3 sequence is CASGHTEQYF. For the CDR3, the DNA is TGTGCCAGTGGACATACGGAGCAGTACTTC.

The CDR3 nucleotides are TGTGCCAGTAGTTACCGACAGGGTTCCTACAATGAGCAGTTCTTC. The encoded protein is CASSYRQGSYNEQFF. J is TRBJ2-1 and V is TRBV19; 7 positions match TRBD1. This CDR3 has 15 amino acids. V lost 5 bases to trimming and J lost 1 base; unmatched junction nucleotides: 5. Germline CDR1 reads LNHDA; CDR2 reads SQIVND (reference sequence).

The chain employs TRBV11-2 and TRBJ1-2; D gene unclear. CDR1 is SGHAT and CDR2 is FQNNGV in the germline V gene. CDR3 length: 11 residues. V was cut by 4 bases and J by 4 bases, with 4 bases left in between. The CDR3 nucleotides read TGTGCCAGCAGCTCCCTCTATGGCTACACCTTC. It codes for CASSSLYGYTF. The full variable domain, in which reference TRBV11-2 and TRBJ1-2 provide the parts outside the CDR3, is EAGVAQSPRYKIIEKRQSVAFWCNPISGHATLYWYQQILGQGPKLLIQFQNNGVVDDSQLPKDRFSAERLKGVDSTLKIQPAKLEDSAVYLCASSSLYGYTFGSGTRLTVV.

J is TRBJ2-5 and V is TRBV4-1; 9 bases map to TRBD2. This CDR3 is 16 amino acids long. V was clipped by 2 bases and J by 4 bases; unmatched bases: 8. Germline assignment: CDR1 MGHRA and CDR2 YSYEKL. The CDR3 here is CASSQTGLAYPETQYF. CDR3 DNA sequence: TGCGCCAGCAGCCAAACTGGACTAGCGTATCCAGAGACCCAGTACTTC.

The V call is TRBV28, the J call TRBJ2-5; 7 bases fit TRBD2. The DNA end lines up better with TRBJ2-7; the J call may be wrong. Germline values: CDR1 MDHEN, CDR2 SYDVKM. The CDR3 is 14 residues long. The CDR3 coding sequence is TGTGCCAGCAGCCGTAGCGGGCGCCCCCCCGAGCAGTACTTC. Translated: CASSRSGRPPEQYF.

This clone has a single count. The chain is built from TRBV30 and TRBJ2-7; TRBD2 matches at 13 bases. Losses at the gene ends were 4 bases for V and 3 bases for J; bases not matched to a gene: 21. The CDR3 spans 20 residues. Germline values: CDR1 GTSNPN, CDR2 SVGIG (reference sequence). The CDR3 DNA follows: TGTGCCTGGACCCAACGACTCGGACTAGCGGGAGAACCCATTTACTACGAGCAGTACTTC. Translation gives CAWTQRLGLAGEPIYYEQYF. Based on the CDR3 plus reference TRBV30 and TRBJ2-7, the full variable domain is SQTIHQWPATLVQPVGSPLSLECTVEGTSNPNLYWYRQAAGRGLQLLFYSVGIGQISSEVPQNLSASRPQDRQFILSSKKLLLSDSGFYLCAWTQRLGLAGEPIYYEQYFGPGTRLTVT.

This clone was observed once. The rearrangement links TRBV7-9 to TRBJ2-7; TRBD2 aligns across 7 bases. From germline, CDR1 is SEHNR and CDR2 FQNEAQ (reference sequence). V dropped 5 bases and J dropped 0; count of bases not matched to a gene: 7. CDR3 length: 15 residues. The CDR3 nucleotides are TGTGCCAGCAGCCCACTCAGCGGGGCCTCCTACGAGCAGTACTTC. Protein: CASSPLSGASYEQYF.

The CDR3 sequence: CASSLGSSTNEKLFF. The CDR3 bases are TGCGCCAGCAGCTTGGGGAGTTCAACTAATGAAAAACTGTTTTTT. The chain employs TRBV5-1 and TRBJ1-4; no reliable D call. V was trimmed by 0 bases and J by 0 bases, leaving 6 bases between them. CDR3 length: 15 amino acids. In germline, CDR1 is SGHRS, CDR2 YFSETQ. The variable domain in full, completed from reference TRBV5-1 and TRBJ1-4, reads KAGVTQTPRYLIKTRGQQVTLSCSPISGHRSVSWYQQTPGQGLQFLFEYFSETQRNKGNFPGRFSGRQFSNSRSEMNVSTLELGDSALYLCASSLGSSTNEKLFFGSGTQLSVL.

The gene calls are TRBV11-2 and TRBJ2-2; 8 bases agree with TRBD2. V lost 1 base and J lost 3; bases outside the gene matches: 10. This CDR3 is built from 18 residues. Germline V gene data show CDR1 as SGHAT and CDR2 as FQNNGV. CDR3 coding DNA: TGTGCCAGCAGCTTAGCGGGAGGGCCTTTCTCGTACACCGGGGAGCTGTTTTTT. Its translation is CASSLAGGPFSYTGELFF.

This clone was counted once. In DNA, the CDR3 is TGTGCCAGCAGCCTCCCGGGGACAGGGGGCGAAAAACTGTTTTTT. Protein: CASSLPGTGGEKLFF. This chain uses TRBV28 with TRBJ1-4; 12 positions agree with TRBD1. This CDR3 comprises 15 residues. The trim removed 6 bases at V and 8 bases at J, leaving 7 bases unmatched. Germline assignment: CDR1 MDHEN and CDR2 SYDVKM.

V gene TRBV2 combines with J gene TRBJ2-1; 10 bases agree with TRBD2. J was trimmed by 6 bases and V by 6 bases; bases with no gene match: 14. Looked up from germline, CDR1 is SNHLY and CDR2 is FYNNEI. This CDR3 comprises 17 residues. The CDR3 is CASSPDLLAGIVNEQFF. In nucleotides, the CDR3 is TGTGCCAGCAGCCCCGATCTACTAGCGGGAATCGTCAATGAGCAGTTCTTC.

CDR3 protein: CASSLQGRGQPQHF. The CDR3 DNA follows: TGTGCCAGCAGTTTACAGGGTCGGGGTCAGCCCCAGCATTTT. The J gene is TRBJ1-5, the V gene TRBV27; tentative D call: TRBD1 (5 bases). The germline CDR1 and CDR2 sequences are MNHEY and SMNVEV (reference sequence). There are 14 residues in the CDR3. Trimming took off 2 bases at V and 6 bases at J, with 11 bases between the two ends.

Comment on this clone: Germline is not matched at one junction end, which may reflect a read error. This chain uses TRBV5-1 with TRBJ2-6; tentative D call: TRBD2 (5 bases). Germline-derived CDR1 and CDR2 are SGHRS and YFSETQ. This CDR3 contains 15 residues. CDR3 protein: CASSLGRRGVNVLTF. The CDR3 nucleotides read TGCGCCAGCAGCTTGGGGAGGCGTGGGGTCAACGTCCTGACTTTC.

The CDR3 DNA reads TGTGCCAGCTCAGGGGCCAAAAACATTCAGTACTTC. It yields the protein CASSGAKNIQYF. The gene calls are TRBV9 and TRBJ2-4; D might be TRBD1 (5 bases). From germline, CDR1 is SGDLS and CDR2 YYNGEE. Trimming shortened V by 7 bases and J by 1 base, and 6 bases separated the two germline ends. This CDR3 is built from 12 residues.

The V gene is TRBV5-1, the J gene TRBJ2-5, with D tentatively TRBD1 or TRBD2 (5 bases each). The CDR3 is 15 residues long. V shed 5 bases and J shed 2 bases, with 16 bases lying between them. Germline-derived CDR1 and CDR2 are SGHRS and YFSETQ. CDR3 sequence (DNA): TGCGCCAGCAGTGATCAGGGAAGGAGGCAAGAGACCCAGTACTTC. This translates into CASSDQGRRQETQYF. The full variable domain, rest sourced from reference TRBV5-1 and TRBJ2-5, is KAGVTQTPRYLIKTRGQQVTLSCSPISGHRSVSWYQQTPGQGLQFLFEYFSETQRNKGNFPGRFSGRQFSNSRSEMNVSTLELGDSALYLCASSDQGRRQETQYFGPGTRLLVL.

The chain couples TRBV5-1 to TRBJ1-1; 7 bases fit TRBD1. The CDR3 covers 17 residues. The V gene end was trimmed by 2 bases and the J gene end by 6 bases; junction bases not matched to a gene: 16. Germline V CDR1 and CDR2: SGHRS, YFSETQ. CDR3 DNA: TGCGCCAGCAGCTTTGGGGGATCGACAGGGATTAGGGCTGAAGCTTTCTTT. It translates to CASSFGGSTGIRAEAFF.

The rearrangement links TRBV18 to TRBJ2-1; 8 bases are shared with TRBD2. Germline-derived CDR1 and CDR2 are KGHSH and LQKENI. The V segment lost 3 bases and the J segment 0 bases; nucleotides outside the gene matches: 10. The length of the CDR3 is 18 residues. CDR3 sequence reads: CASSPGAGRVSSYNEQFF. DNA of the CDR3: TGTGCCAGCTCACCCGGGGCCGGGAGGGTCAGCTCCTACAATGAGCAGTTCTTC. The variable domain in full, completed from reference TRBV18 and TRBJ2-1, reads NAGVMQNPRHLVRRRGQEARLRCSPMKGHSHVYWYRQLPEEGLKFMVYLQKENIIDESGMPKERFSAEFPKEGPSILRIQQVVRGDSAAYFCASSPGAGRVSSYNEQFFGPGTRLTVL.

This chain links TRBV30 with TRBJ1-1; D perhaps matches TRBD1 (6 bases). V was pared by 2 bases and J by 7 bases, with 14 bases between. The CDR3 runs 13 residues. Germline CDR1 reads GTSNPN; CDR2 reads SVGIG (reference sequence). The CDR3 loop is CAWSLGGVDEAFF. The CDR3 nucleotides read TGTGCCTGGAGTTTAGGGGGGGTTGATGAAGCTTTCTTT. Supplemented by reference TRBV30 and TRBJ1-1, the full variable domain reads SQTIHQWPATLVQPVGSPLSLECTVEGTSNPNLYWYRQAAGRGLQLLFYSVGIGQISSEVPQNLSASRPQDRQFILSSKKLLLSDSGFYLCAWSLGGVDEAFFGQGTRLTVV.